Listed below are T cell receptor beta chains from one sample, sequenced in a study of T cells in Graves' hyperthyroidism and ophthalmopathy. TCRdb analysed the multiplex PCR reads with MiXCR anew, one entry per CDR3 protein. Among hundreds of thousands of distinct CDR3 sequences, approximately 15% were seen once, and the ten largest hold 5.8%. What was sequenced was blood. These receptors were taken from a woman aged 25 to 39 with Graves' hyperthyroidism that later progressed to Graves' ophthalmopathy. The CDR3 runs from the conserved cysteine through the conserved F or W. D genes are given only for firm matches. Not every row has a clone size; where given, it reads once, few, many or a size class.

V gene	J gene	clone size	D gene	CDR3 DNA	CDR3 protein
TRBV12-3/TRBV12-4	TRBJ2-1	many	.	TGTGCCAGCAACCTTCTGCGCAGCACAGGGGAGCAGTTCTTC	CASNLLRSTGEQFF
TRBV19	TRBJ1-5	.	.	TGTGCCAGTAGTATCTCCAGGCAGGGTAGGCCCCAGCATTTT	CASSISRQGRPQHF
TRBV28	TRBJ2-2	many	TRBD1	TGTGCCAGCAGTTCCCGGGACAGGGTGACCGGGGAGCTGTTTTTT	CASSSRDRVTGELFF
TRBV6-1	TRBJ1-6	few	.	TGTGCCAGCAGTAGAGGGGGGCCACTAGATTCACCCCTCCACTTT	CASSRGGPLDSPLHF
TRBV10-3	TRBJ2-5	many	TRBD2	TGTGCCATCAGTGAGAGAAGCGGGAGGCAAGAGACCCAGTACTTC	CAISERSGRQETQYF
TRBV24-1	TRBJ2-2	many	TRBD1	TGTGCCACCGGCCGGGACAGGACCAACACCGGGGAGCTGTTTTTT	CATGRDRTNTGELFF
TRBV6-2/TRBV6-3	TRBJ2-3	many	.	TGTGCCGGCAAAGACAGGATCACAGATACGCAGTATTTT	CAGKDRITDTQYF
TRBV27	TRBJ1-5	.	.	TGTGCCAGCAGTCCGCCGGGTAGGGTACCCCAGCATTTT	CASSPPGRVPQHF
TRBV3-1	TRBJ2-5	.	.	TGTGCCAGGGGAAAAGGGGAACCAACTAGAGGGAGAGAGACCCAGTACTTC	CARGKGEPTRGRETQYF
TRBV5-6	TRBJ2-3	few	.	TGTGCCAGCAGCTTGGCTTTTGGGGGATTTCGTGGCACAGATACGCAGTATTTT	CASSLAFGGFRGTDTQYF
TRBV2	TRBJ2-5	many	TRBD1	TGTGCCAGCACCAATACGGACAGGGGGCAAGAGACCCAGTACTTC	CASTNTDRGQETQYF
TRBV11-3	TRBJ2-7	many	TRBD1	TGTGCCAGCAGCTCTTCCGGGACAGGGAGGCTCGAGCAGTACTTC	CASSSSGTGRLEQYF
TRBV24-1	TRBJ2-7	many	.	TGTGCCACCAGTGATTTGAAGGGCTACGAGCAGTACTTC	CATSDLKGYEQYF
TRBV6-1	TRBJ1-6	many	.	TGTGCCAGCAGTGAAATGGACCGAGATAATTCACCCCTCCACTTT	CASSEMDRDNSPLHF
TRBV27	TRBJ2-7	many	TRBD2	TGTGCCAGCACGGCTAGCGGAACCTACGAGCAGTACTTC	CASTASGTYEQYF
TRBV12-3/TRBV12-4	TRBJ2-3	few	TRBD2	TGTGCCAGCAGTCCTAGCGGGAGAGGCCCAGATACGCAGTATTTT	CASSPSGRGPDTQYF
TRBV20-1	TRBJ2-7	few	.	TGCAGTGCTATGGGCCTGTCATCCTACGAGCAGTACTTC	CSAMGLSSYEQYF
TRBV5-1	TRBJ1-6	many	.	TGCGCCAGCAGCGGAACAGGGACCTCACCCCTCCACTTT	CASSGTGTSPLHF
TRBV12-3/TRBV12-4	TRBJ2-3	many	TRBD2	TGTGCCAGCAGTCATGCGACCGGGAGGGTCACAGATACGCAGTATTTT	CASSHATGRVTDTQYF
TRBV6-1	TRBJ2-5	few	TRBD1	TGTGCCAGCGGAAGAGGGACAGGAAAAGAGACCCAGTACTTC	CASGRGTGKETQYF
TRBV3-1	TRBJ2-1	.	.	TGTGCCAGCAGCCAAGGGGGAATCAATGAGCAGTTCTTC	CASSQGGINEQFF
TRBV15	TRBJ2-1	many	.	TGTGCCACCGAGGGTGTTTTCCATTCGCCTCCCTACAATGAGCAGTTCTTC	CATEGVFHSPPYNEQFF
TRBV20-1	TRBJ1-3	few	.	TGCAGTGCTATGGTTGGGGGCTCTGGAAACACCATATATTTT	CSAMVGGSGNTIYF
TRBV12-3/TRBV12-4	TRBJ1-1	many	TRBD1	TGTGCCAGCACCGGACAGGGCAGAGACACTGAAGCTTTCTTT	CASTGQGRDTEAFF
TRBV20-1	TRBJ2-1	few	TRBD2	TGCAGTGCTAGAAACCTAGCGGGAGGCTCCTACAATGAGCAGTTCTTC	CSARNLAGGSYNEQFF
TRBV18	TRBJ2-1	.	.	TGTGCCAGCTTCTCCGGGGCTGGGCGAGAGCAGTTCTTC	CASFSGAGREQFF
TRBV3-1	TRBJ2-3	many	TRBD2	TGTGCCAGCAGCCAAGATCTAGCGGGAGCAGATACGCAGTATTTT	CASSQDLAGADTQYF
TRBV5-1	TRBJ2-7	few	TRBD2	TGCGCCAGCAGCTTGGTATTAGCGGGCCGCTACGAGCAGTACTTC	CASSLVLAGRYEQYF
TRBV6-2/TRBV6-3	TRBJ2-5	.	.	TGTGCCAGCAGCTCGGGGATCCTCCAAGAGGCCCAGTACTTC	CASSSGILQEAQYF
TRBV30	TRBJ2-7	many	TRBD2	TGTGCCTGGAGTCGGGTAGCGGGCTTCTACGAGCAGTACTTC	CAWSRVAGFYEQYF
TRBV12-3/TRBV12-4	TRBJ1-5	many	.	TGTGCCAGCAGTCCCTCGTCGGGCCGAAATCAGCCCCAGCATTTT	CASSPSSGRNQPQHF
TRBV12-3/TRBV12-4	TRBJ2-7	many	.	TGTGCCAGCAGGGGGGACGGCAGCAAACCCTACGAGCAGTACTTC	CASRGDGSKPYEQYF
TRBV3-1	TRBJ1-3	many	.	TGTGCCAGCAGCCGGACAGCTGGAAACACCATATATTTT	CASSRTAGNTIYF
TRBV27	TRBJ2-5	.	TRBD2	TGTGCCAGCTGGGGACTAGCGGGAGTGGGACAAGAGACCCAGTACTTC	CASWGLAGVGQETQYF
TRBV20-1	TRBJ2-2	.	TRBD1	TGCAGTGCTACCGGACAGGTGCTCCCGGAGCTGTTTTTT	CSATGQVLPELFF
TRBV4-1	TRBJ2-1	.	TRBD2	TGCGCCAGCAGCCAAGGGAGGCGCGGGAGAAGTCGAAATGAGCAGTTCTTC	CASSQGRRGRSRNEQFF
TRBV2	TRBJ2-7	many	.	TGTGCCAGCAGTATAACTGCCTACGAGCAGTACTTC	CASSITAYEQYF
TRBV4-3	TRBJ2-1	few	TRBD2	TGCGCCAGCAGCCAAACGCGGGAGGCCCCTTACAATGAGCAGTTCTTC	CASSQTREAPYNEQFF
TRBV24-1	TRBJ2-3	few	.	TGTGCCACCAGTGGCCCAGATACGCAGTATTTT	CATSGPDTQYF
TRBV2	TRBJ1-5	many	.	TGTGCCAGCAGTGAAGCATTTTTCAGAGGGAGCAATCAGCCCCAGCATTTT	CASSEAFFRGSNQPQHF
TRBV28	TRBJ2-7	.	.	TGTGTCAGCAGTTACATTAGCGACACCTACGAGCAGTACTTC	CVSSYISDTYEQYF
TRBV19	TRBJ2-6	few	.	TGTGCCAGTAGTCTAACAGTCTCCGGGGCCAACGTCCTGACTTTC	CASSLTVSGANVLTF
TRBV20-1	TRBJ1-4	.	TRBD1	TGCAGTGCTCCAACAGGGGCGGCTAATGAAAAACTGTTTTTT	CSAPTGAANEKLFF
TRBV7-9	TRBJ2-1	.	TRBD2	TGTGCCAGCAGCCGCAAGACTAGCGGGAGGGTCAATGAGCAGTTCTTC	CASSRKTSGRVNEQFF
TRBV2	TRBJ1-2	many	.	TGTGCCAGCAGTGCGGGGGACTATGGCTACACCTTC	CASSAGDYGYTF
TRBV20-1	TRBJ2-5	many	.	TGCAGTACTGACAATGACCAAGAGACCCAGTACTTC	CSTDNDQETQYF
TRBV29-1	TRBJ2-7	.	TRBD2	TGCAGCGGCGGGACTAGCGGCAAGGGGGAGCAGTACTTC	CSGGTSGKGEQYF
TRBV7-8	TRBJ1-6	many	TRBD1	TGTGCCAGCAGCCCCGACAGGGCTAATTCACCCCTCCACTTT	CASSPDRANSPLHF
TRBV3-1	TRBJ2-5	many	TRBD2	TGTGCCAGCAGCCAAACTAGCGGGACCCAAGAGACCCAGTACTTC	CASSQTSGTQETQYF
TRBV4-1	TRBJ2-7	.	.	TGCGCCAGCAGCCAGAGGGCAGCGGGCGGTAACTCCTACGAGCAGTACTTC	CASSQRAAGGNSYEQYF
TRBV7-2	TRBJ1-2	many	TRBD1	TGTGCCAGCAGCTTCGGACAGGACTATGGCTACACCTTC	CASSFGQDYGYTF
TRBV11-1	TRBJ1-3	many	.	TGTGCCAGCAGCTTCGGCCGGTCCACTGGAAACACCATATATTTT	CASSFGRSTGNTIYF
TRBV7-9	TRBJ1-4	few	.	TGTGCCAGCAGCCCCCTTGGCAGGGATGAGGGAAAACTGTTTTTT	CASSPLGRDEGKLFF
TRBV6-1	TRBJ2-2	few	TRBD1	TGTGCCAGCAGCGAGGAGGGGACAGGGCACACCGGGGAGCTGTTTTTT	CASSEEGTGHTGELFF
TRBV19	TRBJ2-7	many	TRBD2	TGTGCCAGTAGTATCTTACTTAGCGGGAGGTCCTACGAGCAGTACTTC	CASSILLSGRSYEQYF